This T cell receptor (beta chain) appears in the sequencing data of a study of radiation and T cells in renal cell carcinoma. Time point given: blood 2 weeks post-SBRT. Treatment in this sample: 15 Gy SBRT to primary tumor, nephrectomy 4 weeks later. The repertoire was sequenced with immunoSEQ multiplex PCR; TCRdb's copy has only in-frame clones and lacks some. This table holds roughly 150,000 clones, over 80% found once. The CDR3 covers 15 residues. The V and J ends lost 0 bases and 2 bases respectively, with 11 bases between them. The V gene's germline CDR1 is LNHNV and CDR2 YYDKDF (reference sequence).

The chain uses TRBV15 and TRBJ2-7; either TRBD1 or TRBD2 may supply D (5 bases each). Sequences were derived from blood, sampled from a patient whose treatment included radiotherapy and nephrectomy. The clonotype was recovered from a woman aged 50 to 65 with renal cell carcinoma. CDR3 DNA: TGTGCCACCAGCAGAGATCGGGAACAGGCCTACGAGCAGTACTTC. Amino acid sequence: CATSRDREQAYEQYF.